Below are 11 T cell receptor beta chains sequenced from a single sample in a study of multiple sclerosis patients with progressive multifocal leukoencephalopathy. Described time point: around eleven months of natalizumab therapy. The protocol was immunoSEQ multiplex PCR, while the TCRdb copy is restricted to in-frame clones and leaves out a portion. Among 30,000 or so clones listed, 90% were seen once. Sample: PBMCs, taken from a patient treated with natalizumab. All receptors derive from a human donor with multiple sclerosis.

V usage is TRBV18 and J usage is TRBJ2-7; D uncertain. Trimming removed 2 bases from V and 2 bases from J, with 7 bases in between. This CDR3 comprises 13 residues. Germline V gene lookup returns CDR1 KGHSH and CDR2 LQKENI. CDR3 in amino acids: CASSPNSAYEQYF. The CDR3 DNA sequence: TGTGCCAGCTCACCAAACAGCGCCTACGAGCAGTACTTC.

The rearrangement links TRBV28 to TRBJ2-6; no firm D call. The CDR3 totals 13 residues. V dropped 11 bases and J dropped 0 bases, with 8 bases sitting between them. Per germline, CDR1 MDHEN and CDR2 SYDVKM. The CDR3 is CAGQSSGANVLTF. CDR3 nucleotides: TGTGCCGGGCAGAGCTCTGGGGCCAACGTCCTGACTTTC.

The V call is TRBV6-5, the J call TRBJ2-3; 7 bases align to TRBD1. The CDR3 contains 15 residues. The germline CDR1 and CDR2 sequences are MNHEY and SVGAGI. The V and J ends lost 0 bases and 3 bases, in that order; junction bases with no gene match: 3. The CDR3 sequence: CASSYSLTGTDTQYF. CDR3 bases: TGTGCCAGCAGTTACTCCTTGACAGGGACAGATACGCAGTATTTT.

The V and J genes are TRBV9 and TRBJ2-7; tentative D call: TRBD2 (6 bases). V shed 4 bases and J shed 0 bases, with 20 bases lying between them. CDR3 length equals 17 residues. CDR1 and CDR2 from the germline V gene are SGDLS and YYNGEE. Here the CDR3 reads CASSPRRGTFYSYEQYF. As DNA, the CDR3 is TGTGCCAGCAGCCCTCGACGGGGGACTTTTTACTCCTACGAGCAGTACTTC.

This chain uses TRBV19 with TRBJ2-3; a weak D match, TRBD1 (6 bases). This CDR3 has 16 residues. Trimming took 1 base from V and 4 from J, leaving 15 bases between them. Germline lookup yields CDR1 LNHDA and CDR2 SQIVND (reference sequence). The CDR3 is CASSIGSGHGSDTQYF. In DNA form, the CDR3 reads TGTGCCAGTAGTATAGGGTCGGGACACGGATCAGATACGCAGTATTTT.

The CDR3 loop reads CAWSEGATYGYTF. The CDR3 DNA reads as TGTGCCTGGAGTGAGGGCGCGACGTATGGCTACACCTTC. V is TRBV30 and J is TRBJ1-2; D call uncertain. V was trimmed by 1 base and J by 5 bases, leaving 11 bases between them. CDR3 length: 13 residues. The germline gives CDR1 GTSNPN, CDR2 SVGIG (reference sequence).

This rearrangement joins TRBV7-3 to TRBJ2-1; 9 positions agree with TRBD2. This CDR3 spans 16 amino acids. J gave up 10 bases and V 5 bases, and 15 bases lay outside the gene matches. Looked up from germline, CDR1 is SGHTA and CDR2 is FQGTGA. This chain's CDR3 is CASSPSGGGAAGEQFF. The CDR3 region has the DNA TGTGCCAGCAGCCCTTCGGGCGGGGGGGCCGCTGGGGAGCAGTTCTTC.

This sequence joins TRBV11-2 and TRBJ2-7, with TRBD1 matching over 10 bases. Germline loops: CDR1 SGHAT, CDR2 FQNNGV. The CDR3 has 13 residues. V trimming: 5 bases; J trimming: 7 bases; junction bases outside the gene matches: 5. CDR3: CASSPRTGGEQYF. CDR3 DNA sequence: TGTGCCAGCAGCCCCCGGACAGGGGGGGAGCAGTACTTC.

The gene calls are TRBV6-5 and TRBJ2-1; 8 nucleotides match TRBD2. The CDR3 contains 15 residues. V shed 5 bases, J shed 6 bases, and the junction held 9 bases outside the gene matches. CDR1 MNHEY and CDR2 SVGAGI come from the germline V gene. This chain's CDR3 is CASSPFSGASNEQFF. The CDR3 DNA reads as TGTGCCAGCAGTCCCTTTAGCGGGGCGTCCAATGAGCAGTTCTTC.

The J gene is TRBJ1-2, the V gene TRBV30; 8 nucleotides align to TRBD1. CDR3 length: 14 amino acids. The V gene end was trimmed by 0 bases and the J gene end by 6 bases; junction bases not matched to a gene: 6. Per the germline V gene, CDR1 is GTSNPN and CDR2 is SVGIG (reference sequence). CDR3 sequence reads: CAWSVNTGGDGYTF. Written as DNA, the CDR3 is TGTGCCTGGAGTGTAAACACAGGGGGGGATGGCTACACCTTC.

The chain combines TRBV7-9 with TRBJ1-1; D unresolved. V was trimmed by 1 base and J by 7 bases, leaving 10 bases between them. Germline values: CDR1 SEHNR, CDR2 FQNEAQ (reference sequence). The CDR3 runs to 13 residues. DNA of the CDR3: TGTGCCAGCAGCTTAGTTCATTGGGATGAAGCTTTCTTT. Protein: CASSLVHWDEAFF.